This entry describes one T cell receptor (beta chain). Its specificity is unknown. Single viable CD3+CD4+CD8-CD45RO+ cells were sorted as the memory CD4+ T cells. After thawing, CD4+ T cells were positively selected. These data come from a study of memory CD4+ T cells and cytomegalovirus serostatus. Findings of the study overall: Suggested: most of the CMV-linked TCR signature lies in CD4+ memory cells. Of 150 to 200 reported CMV TCRbeta sequences, roughly 70 were found in memory CD4+ repertoires.

Original analysis: After removing out-of-frame reads, approximately 2 million distinct TCRbeta sequences remained. Assay used: immunoSEQ multiplex PCR; TCRdb lists only in-frame clones, some missing. D and trimming come from the DNA, and the V and J calls and clone size come from that table. The top ten hold about 4.3% of the sample, which has about 62,000 clones, more than 75% seen once. The CDR3 has 13 amino acids. Germline V gene lookup returns CDR1 SGHTA and CDR2 FQGNSA. V dropped 5 bases and J dropped 6 bases, with 11 bases sitting between them. The sequencing sample was made of memory CD4+ T cells from blood. The sequence was collected from an adult in good health and CMV-seropositive. This chain connects TRBV7-2 to TRBJ1-5; a possible D gene is TRBD1 (5 bases). CDR3 nucleotide sequence: TGTGCCAGCAGCGATGGTAGGGGTCAGCCCCAGCATTTT. This sequence encodes CASSDGRGQPQHF.